This paragraph reports one TCR beta chain. The antigen remains unidentified. The data derive from a study of T-cell memory formation after mild COVID-19. Study context: TCR clusters were largely donor specific. General study points: CD4+ clones that contracted lay mainly in CM and EM; CD8+ ones lay in EMRA. A balance of CD4 and CD8 characterized clones contracting day 15 to 85, whereas later expanders leaned CD4+.

With V trimmed by 4 bases and J by 2 bases, 7 bases remained unmatched. The CDR3 has 15 residues. CDR1 SGHTA and CDR2 FQGNSA come from the germline V gene. Constant-segment primers served in 5'RACE that generated TCR alpha and TCR beta cDNA libraries bearing sample barcodes and UMIs. TCRdb reprocessed the 5' RACE reads via MiXCR and lists one record per CDR3 protein. The sample shows more than 350,000 distinct CDR3 sequences, around 21% of them seen only once. Sample: PBMCs or a T cell subset sorted from them (not recorded which). The source is an adult woman who had mild COVID-19 (a few samples of this study predate the infection). Cell type and time point are not known. V gene TRBV7-2 combines with J gene TRBJ2-7; 8 bases are shared with TRBD2. The CDR3 reads CASSSGGSGTYEQYF. The CDR3 DNA is TGTGCCAGCAGCTCGGGGGGTAGCGGGACCTACGAGCAGTACTTC.